This passage covers 7 T cell receptor beta chains from one sample sequenced in a study of blood T cells in healthy people across ages. Next came a second PCR, run for about 6 to 12 cycles, which used a sample-barcoded 5' primer along with a J-beta primer mix. A single record per CDR3 protein comes from TCRdb applying MiXCR to the 5' RACE reads. The table lists about 900,000 distinct CDR3 sequences, about 44% of them singletons, with over 10% in the top ten. The sample consisted of blood. Receptors were obtained from a man aged 25-45 years in good health.

This clonotype was found once. The chain has TRBV6-5 and TRBJ1-4; D call uncertain. The CDR3 spans 12 residues. Germline CDR1 is MNHEY and CDR2 is SVGAGI. Trimming pared 6 bases from V and 4 bases from J, leaving 6 bases between. The CDR3 DNA reads as TGTGCCAGCAGCGCCTTTAATGAAAAACTGTTTTTT. It is translated as CASSAFNEKLFF.

This clonotype appeared a few times. CDR3 protein: CASSQPPRTSSYNEQFF. The DNA for the CDR3 is TGTGCCAGCAGTCAACCCCCCCGGACTAGCTCCTACAATGAGCAGTTCTTC. The chain links TRBV28 to TRBJ2-1; TRBD2 aligns across 7 bases. The CDR3 runs to 17 residues. V was clipped by 5 bases and J by 0 bases; unmatched bases: 10. Germline V CDR1 and CDR2: MDHEN, SYDVKM.

The chain combines TRBV5-6 with TRBJ2-7, with D possibly being TRBD1 (6 bases). V lost 4 bases to trimming and J lost 2 bases, with 19 bases between them. Germline CDR1 is SGHDT and CDR2 is YYEEEE. This CDR3 is 16 amino acids long. The CDR3 DNA reads TGTGCCAGCAGCGGAACAGGGACCCTAGGAACCTACGAGCAGTACTTC. Amino acids: CASSGTGTLGTYEQYF.

This clonotype came up once. This chain connects TRBV5-1 to TRBJ2-7; maybe TRBD2 (5 bases). From germline, CDR1 is SGHRS and CDR2 YFSETQ. V shed 2 bases and J shed 0 bases, with 15 bases lying between them. CDR3 length equals 16 residues. The chain's CDR3 is CASSFGPADSSYEQYF. In nucleotides, the CDR3 is TGCGCCAGCAGCTTTGGTCCAGCGGATAGCTCCTACGAGCAGTACTTC.

V usage is TRBV20-1 and J usage is TRBJ2-1, with D perhaps TRBD1 (5 bases). Deletions cut 4 bases from V and 7 bases from J, with 14 bases between. The CDR3 has 13 residues. Germline CDR1 reads DFQATT; CDR2 reads SNEGSKA (reference sequence). CDR3 DNA: TGCAGTGCTACGTTTTGGGGCCGGAATGAGCAGTTCTTC. It yields the protein CSATFWGRNEQFF.

The rearrangement links TRBV6-5 to TRBJ2-6; D may be TRBD1 (6 bases). CDR1 and CDR2 (germline): MNHEY, SVGAGI. The CDR3 contains 14 residues. Trimming pared 6 bases from V and 2 bases from J, leaving 8 bases between. As DNA, the CDR3 is TGTGCCAGCAGAGGACAGCCTGGGGCCAACGTCCTGACTTTC. Its translation: CASRGQPGANVLTF.

This clonotype has at least ten counts. The V and J genes are TRBV2 and TRBJ2-7; a weak D match, TRBD1 (6 bases). Germline V gene data show CDR1 as SNHLY and CDR2 as FYNNEI. The V and J ends lost 3 bases and 3 bases respectively, with 18 bases between them. This CDR3 spans 16 amino acids. In DNA, the CDR3 is TGTGCCAGCAGTGAGGGGGCCAGGGTACTTTTCTACGAGCAGTACTTC. It is translated as CASSEGARVLFYEQYF.